Presented here are 18 T cell receptor beta chains from one specimen sequenced in a study of beta chain features in type 1 diabetes. Every isolated RNA sample was fully reverse transcribed, so sequencing captured expressed TCRB transcripts. Assay used: immunoSEQ multiplex PCR; TCRdb lists only in-frame clones, some missing. This sample has under 90,000 clones, with roughly 31% found just once. Sequencing was performed on stem cell memory CD4+ T cells from blood. Every receptor here comes from a woman aged 18-35 years in good health.

This clone was detected a few times. V is TRBV27 and J is TRBJ1-1; D call uncertain. V was shortened by 9 bases and J by 8 bases, with 7 bases between the two germline ends. The CDR3 is 9 residues long. Per the germline V gene, CDR1 is MNHEY and CDR2 is SMNVEV (reference sequence). CDR3 residues: CASPGEAFF. CDR3 DNA sequence: TGTGCCAGTCCGGGGGAAGCTTTCTTT.

This clone showed up just a few times. The J gene is TRBJ1-4, the V gene TRBV11-3; D is possibly TRBD1 (5 bases). Germline V gives CDR1 SGHNT, CDR2 YENEEA. The V end was cut by 5 bases, the J end by 3 bases, with 19 bases between. The CDR3 consists of 17 residues. CDR3 region: CASSPRTAVGPNEKLFF. The CDR3 nucleotides are TGTGCCAGCAGCCCCAGGACGGCGGTGGGGCCTAATGAAAAACTGTTTTTT.

This sequence joins TRBV5-4 and TRBJ2-1; D is undetermined. The CDR3 sequence is 13 residues long. Looked up from germline, CDR1 is SGHNT and CDR2 is YYREEE (reference sequence). V was pared by 4 bases and J by 9 bases, with 14 bases between. CDR3 sequence: CASSLSPPGEQFF. The CDR3 DNA reads as TGTGCCAGCAGCCTATCCCCCCCGGGTGAGCAGTTCTTC.

The V gene is TRBV4-3, the J gene TRBJ1-6; TRBD1 aligns across 7 bases. The CDR3 has 15 residues. Germline-derived CDR1 and CDR2 are LGHNA and YSLEER. Germline trimming cut 3 bases from V and 8 bases from J; bases unmatched to any gene: 7. The CDR3 protein is CASSQATGIHSPLHF. CDR3 in DNA: TGCGCCAGCAGCCAGGCGACAGGGATCCATTCACCCCTCCACTTT.

The J gene is TRBJ1-5, the V gene TRBV27; 7 bases are shared with TRBD1. Germline V gene sequence: CDR1 MNHEY, CDR2 SMNVEV (reference sequence). J lost 0 bases, V lost 3 bases, and 2 bases had no gene match. CDR3 length: 15 amino acids. CDR3 sequence reads: CASSFAGGSNQPQHF. As DNA, the CDR3 is TGTGCCAGCAGTTTTGCAGGGGGTAGCAATCAGCCCCAGCATTTT.

The gene calls are TRBV9 and TRBJ2-3; TRBD2 might be the D (6 bases). CDR3 length equals 16 residues. From germline, CDR1 is SGDLS and CDR2 YYNGEE. V lost 3 bases, J lost 4 bases, and 18 bases lay in between. The CDR3 loop is CASSAFPGLTADTQYF. In DNA, the CDR3 is TGTGCCAGCAGCGCCTTCCCGGGACTCACAGCAGATACGCAGTATTTT.

This clone showed up just a few times. The J gene is TRBJ2-1, the V gene TRBV5-1; 11 bases agree with TRBD2. Germline lookup yields CDR1 SGHRS and CDR2 YFSETQ. The CDR3 contains 18 residues. With 3 bases clipped from V and 0 bases from J, the junction kept 8 bases outside the gene matches. The CDR3 DNA sequence: TGCGCCAGCAGCTACGGGACTAGCGGCAAAAGCTCCTACAATGAGCAGTTCTTC. Its translation: CASSYGTSGKSSYNEQFF.

In nucleotides, the CDR3 is TGTGCCAGCAGCCCCGGGAACAATCAGCCCCAGCATTTT. This gives the protein CASSPGNNQPQHF. This chain links TRBV4-2 with TRBJ1-5; no reliable D call. Germline V gene lookup returns CDR1 LGHNA and CDR2 YNFKEQ. Trimming stripped 4 bases from V and 3 bases from J, with 7 bases between. There are 13 residues in the CDR3.

J is TRBJ1-2 and V is TRBV11-3, with D tentatively TRBD1 (6 bases). V lost 5 bases to trimming and J lost 4 bases, with 20 bases between them. CDR3 length equals 16 residues. The germline V gene encodes CDR1 SGHNT and CDR2 YENEEA. CDR3 bases: TGTGCCAGCAGCCCGGACAGCAGCATACCAGGCTATGGCTACACCTTC. Its protein product is CASSPDSSIPGYGYTF.

This clone has a handful of counts. The rearrangement links TRBV19 to TRBJ2-1, with 10 bases fitting TRBD2. In germline, CDR1 is LNHDA, CDR2 SQIVND (reference sequence). The CDR3 is made up of 16 amino acids. J lost 7 bases, V lost 6 bases, and 12 bases had no gene match. The CDR3 region is CASSLLWTSGLNEQFF. The CDR3 region has the DNA TGTGCCAGTAGCCTTCTTTGGACTAGCGGCCTAAATGAGCAGTTCTTC.

This clone occurred once. The rearrangement links TRBV7-9 to TRBJ2-5; 9 bases are shared with TRBD2. The J call may be incorrect, as the DNA end agrees better with TRBJ2-7. Germline CDR1 and CDR2: SEHNR and FQNEAQ (reference sequence). The CDR3 has 16 amino acids. The chain's CDR3 is CASSLGIAGASYEQYF. DNA for the CDR3: TGTGCCAGCAGCTTAGGAATAGCGGGGGCCTCCTACGAGCAGTACTTC.

The chain couples TRBV10-3 to TRBJ2-5; D possibly corresponds to TRBD2 (5 bases). CDR1 and CDR2 (germline): ENHRY, SYGVKD. The CDR3 extends over 13 amino acids. V was cut by 11 bases and J by 0 bases, with 13 bases left in between. The DNA for the CDR3 is TGTGCCGTATCATCCGGGAACCAAGAGACCCAGTACTTC. Translation: CAVSSGNQETQYF.

The genes are TRBV21-1 and TRBJ2-1; the tabulated D call, TRBD1, remains unverified against the DNA. TRBV21-1 is a listed pseudogene. The CDR3 has 17 residues. The CDR3 sequence: CASSKPSRDRPYNEQFF. The CDR3 region has the DNA TGTGCCAGCAGCAAACCTAGCCGGGACAGACCTTACAATGAGCAGTTCTTC.

V is TRBV27 and J is TRBJ1-1; 11 bases match TRBD1. V lost 9 bases and J lost 0; bases outside the gene matches: 3. CDR3 length equals 14 residues. CDR1 MNHEY and CDR2 SMNVEV come from the germline V gene (reference sequence). CDR3 DNA: TGTGCCAGTTGGGACAGGGGGATGAACACTGAAGCTTTCTTT. Protein product: CASWDRGMNTEAFF.

This clone occurred a few times. This chain connects TRBV6-1 to TRBJ2-3, with D possibly TRBD1 on 5 matching bases. Germline V gene sequence: CDR1 MNHNS, CDR2 SASEGT. This CDR3 comprises 15 residues. The V end lost 9 bases, the J end lost 4 bases, and 20 bases lay between the germline ends. The CDR3 DNA is TGTGCCAGTGTCAGGGAATACTTACGACCAGATACGCAGTATTTT. Translated, it gives CASVREYLRPDTQYF.

The chain recombines TRBV5-6 with TRBJ1-2; no firm D call. This CDR3 spans 13 amino acids. V was cut by 1 base and J by 1 base, with 5 bases left in between. Germline V CDR1 and CDR2: SGHDT, YYEEEE. In DNA, the CDR3 is TGTGCCAGCAGCTTGAACTATAACTATGGCTACACCTTC. Its translation: CASSLNYNYGYTF.

CDR3 region: CASSFASGGDTQYF. The CDR3 nucleotides read TGCGCCAGCAGCTTCGCTAGCGGGGGGGATACGCAGTATTTT. The chain couples TRBV5-1 to TRBJ2-3; 11 positions match TRBD2. Germline V gene sequence: CDR1 SGHRS, CDR2 YFSETQ. CDR3 length: 14 amino acids. The J segment lost 6 bases and the V segment lost 2 bases, leaving 2 bases of the junction unmatched.

This chain joins TRBV30 and TRBJ2-1, with 7 bases that match TRBD1. V lost 0 bases to trimming and J lost 8 bases; unmatched junction nucleotides: 10. Per germline, CDR1 GTSNPN and CDR2 SVGIG (reference sequence). The CDR3 is 15 amino acids. The CDR3 DNA follows: TGTGCCTGGAGTGTACGGGGACAGCTGAACGATGAGCAGTTCTTC. Its translation: CAWSVRGQLNDEQFF.